A selection of T cell receptor beta chains follows, all from one sample in a study of cytotoxic CD8 clonotypes in ibrutinib-treated CLL. The method was immunoSEQ multiplex PCR; TCRdb's version includes in-frame clones alone and lacks a portion of them. The sample has about 140,000 clones; 60% to 85% are singletons. Here the sequenced sample was PBMCs, taken after 12 months of ibrutinib treatment. The origin of the receptors is a human donor with chronic lymphocytic leukemia. Both conserved end residues are part of each CDR3. D genes are given only for firm matches. The size field is filled for only some rows; it gives once, few, many or a size class.

clone size: NA; J gene: TRBJ1-2; D gene: NA; V gene: TRBV28; CDR3 protein: CASSLREYGYTF; CDR3 DNA: TGTGCCAGCAGCCTCAGGGAGTATGGCTACACCTTC
clone size: few; J gene: TRBJ1-2; D gene: NA; V gene: TRBV7-2; CDR3 protein: CASSLDARDGYTF; CDR3 DNA: TGTGCCAGCAGCTTAGACGCCAGGGATGGCTACACCTTC
clone size: NA; J gene: TRBJ2-7; D gene: TRBD1; V gene: TRBV7-9; CDR3 protein: CASSQRTGGDEQYF; CDR3 DNA: TGTGCCAGCAGCCAACGGACAGGGGGCGACGAGCAGTACTTC
clone size: NA; J gene: TRBJ2-7; D gene: NA; V gene: TRBV6-5; CDR3 protein: CASSYSGGGSYEQYF; CDR3 DNA: TGTGCCAGCAGTTACTCGGGGGGTGGGTCTTACGAGCAGTACTTC
clone size: NA; J gene: TRBJ1-1; D gene: NA; V gene: TRBV30; CDR3 protein: CAWSRMNTEAFF; CDR3 DNA: TGTGCCTGGAGTCGGATGAACACTGAAGCTTTCTTT
clone size: NA; J gene: TRBJ2-7; D gene: TRBD1; V gene: TRBV9; CDR3 protein: CARGSGTGPYEQYF; CDR3 DNA: TGTGCCAGGGGCTCCGGGACAGGGCCCTACGAGCAGTACTTC
clone size: NA; J gene: TRBJ2-7; D gene: TRBD1; V gene: TRBV27; CDR3 protein: CASRSAGTDLYEQYF; CDR3 DNA: TGTGCCAGCCGATCCGCCGGGACAGATCTCTACGAGCAGTACTTC
clone size: few; J gene: TRBJ2-7; D gene: TRBD1; V gene: TRBV19; CDR3 protein: CASTRAGGSYEQYF; CDR3 DNA: TGTGCCAGTACCCGGGCAGGGGGCTCCTACGAGCAGTACTTC
clone size: NA; J gene: TRBJ1-5; D gene: NA; V gene: TRBV4-3; CDR3 protein: CASSQDLGQPQHF; CDR3 DNA: TGCGCCAGCAGCCAAGATCTCGGCCAGCCCCAGCATTTT
clone size: NA; J gene: TRBJ2-2; D gene: NA; V gene: TRBV6-6; CDR3 protein: CASSYLGHPNTGELFF; CDR3 DNA: TGTGCCAGCAGTTACTTGGGACACCCGAACACCGGGGAGCTGTTTTTT
clone size: once; J gene: TRBJ2-3; D gene: TRBD1; V gene: TRBV19; CDR3 protein: CASGSYVGGVSDTQYF; CDR3 DNA: TGTGCCAGTGGATCCTACGTAGGGGGCGTATCAGATACGCAGTATTTT
clone size: NA; J gene: TRBJ2-7; D gene: TRBD2; V gene: TRBV2; CDR3 protein: CASSSGGPYEQYF; CDR3 DNA: TGTGCCAGCAGCAGCGGGGGACCCTACGAGCAGTACTTC
clone size: NA; J gene: TRBJ1-2; D gene: TRBD1; V gene: TRBV28; CDR3 protein: CASRYTGGNGYTF; CDR3 DNA: TGTGCCAGCAGATATACAGGGGGCAATGGCTACACCTTC
clone size: once; J gene: TRBJ1-5; D gene: NA; V gene: TRBV5-6; CDR3 protein: CASSLYSRNQPQHF; CDR3 DNA: TGTGCCAGCAGCTTGTATTCCCGGAATCAGCCCCAGCATTTT
clone size: NA; J gene: TRBJ1-4; D gene: TRBD1; V gene: TRBV4-1; CDR3 protein: CASSQPDRGEGNEKLFF; CDR3 DNA: TGCGCCAGCAGCCAACCGGACAGGGGCGAGGGTAATGAAAAACTGTTTTTT
clone size: NA; J gene: TRBJ2-1; D gene: TRBD2; V gene: TRBV7-8; CDR3 protein: CASSQKLAGVSYNEQFF; CDR3 DNA: TGTGCCAGCAGTCAAAAACTAGCGGGAGTGTCCTACAATGAGCAGTTCTTC
clone size: NA; J gene: TRBJ2-3; D gene: NA; V gene: TRBV5-1; CDR3 protein: CASSLENTDTQYF; CDR3 DNA: TGCGCCAGCAGCTTGGAGAACACAGATACGCAGTATTTT
clone size: few; J gene: TRBJ2-7; D gene: NA; V gene: TRBV28; CDR3 protein: CASSFVGGGISYEQYF; CDR3 DNA: TGTGCCAGCAGCTTCGTAGGGGGGGGAATAAGCTACGAGCAGTACTTC
clone size: once; J gene: TRBJ1-2; D gene: NA; V gene: TRBV25-1; CDR3 protein: CASSERGSYGYTF; CDR3 DNA: TGTGCCAGCAGTGAGAGGGGTAGCTATGGCTACACCTTC
clone size: NA; J gene: TRBJ2-7; D gene: NA; V gene: TRBV5-1; CDR3 protein: CASSSGYGVRYEQYF; CDR3 DNA: TGCGCCAGCAGCTCGGGATACGGGGTGCGGTACGAGCAGTACTTC
clone size: NA; J gene: TRBJ2-2; D gene: TRBD1; V gene: TRBV6-6; CDR3 protein: CASTRKGASNTGELFF; CDR3 DNA: TGTGCCAGCACTAGGAAGGGGGCCTCGAACACCGGGGAGCTGTTTTTT
clone size: NA; J gene: TRBJ2-7; D gene: NA; V gene: TRBV19; CDR3 protein: CASSIFPTVTHYEQYF; CDR3 DNA: TGTGCCAGTAGTATTTTCCCGACAGTTACCCACTACGAGCAGTACTTC